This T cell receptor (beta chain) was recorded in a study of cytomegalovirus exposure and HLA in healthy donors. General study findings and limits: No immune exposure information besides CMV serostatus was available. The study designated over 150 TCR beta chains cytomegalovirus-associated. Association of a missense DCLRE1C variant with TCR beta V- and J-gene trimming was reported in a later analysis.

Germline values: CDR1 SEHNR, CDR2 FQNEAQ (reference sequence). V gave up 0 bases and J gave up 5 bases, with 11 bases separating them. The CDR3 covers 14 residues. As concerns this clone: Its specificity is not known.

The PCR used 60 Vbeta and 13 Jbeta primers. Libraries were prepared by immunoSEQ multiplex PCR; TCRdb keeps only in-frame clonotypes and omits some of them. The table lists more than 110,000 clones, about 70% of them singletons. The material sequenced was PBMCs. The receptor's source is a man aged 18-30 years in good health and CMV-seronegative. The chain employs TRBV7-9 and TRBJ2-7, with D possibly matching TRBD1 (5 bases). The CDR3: CASSLARVYDEQYF. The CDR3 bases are TGTGCCAGCAGCTTAGCCAGGGTGTATGACGAGCAGTACTTC.